The sequence of this T cell receptor (beta chain) was determined in a study of T-cell reconstitution after alpha-beta-depleted transplantation in children. Notes on the study in general: About two months after transplant, alpha-beta T cells reportedly came from several hundred expanded graft clones. Some patients owed their high day-60 TCRbeta diversity to surviving recipient T cells and thymic progenitors. T-cell counts and diversity at one year following transplant were attributed mainly to newly produced T cells.

This sample's TCRbeta library carried unique molecular identifier barcodes. TCRdb itself ran the PCR reads through MiXCR, one entry per CDR3 protein. Of fewer than 550,000 distinct CDR3 sequences detected, about 10% appear once; the ten largest clones hold 14%. The CDR3 sequence is 14 residues long. From germline, CDR1 is SQVTM and CDR2 ANQGSEA. V shed 3 bases and J 2 bases; nucleotides not matched to a gene: 6. A note on this clonotype: Antigen: not known.

The clonotype comes from a female patient aged 2 to 10 who had a stem cell transplant for aplastic anemia, so the T cells may come from the graft donor. The material sequenced was PBMCs, mostly from graft donor cells, taken 180 days after TCRalphabeta/CD19-depleted stem cell transplant. The chain carries TRBV29-1 and TRBJ2-5, with 7 bases fitting TRBD1. The chain's CDR3 is CSVDHRGRQETQYF. CDR3 coding DNA: TGCAGCGTTGACCACAGGGGCAGACAAGAGACCCAGTACTTC.